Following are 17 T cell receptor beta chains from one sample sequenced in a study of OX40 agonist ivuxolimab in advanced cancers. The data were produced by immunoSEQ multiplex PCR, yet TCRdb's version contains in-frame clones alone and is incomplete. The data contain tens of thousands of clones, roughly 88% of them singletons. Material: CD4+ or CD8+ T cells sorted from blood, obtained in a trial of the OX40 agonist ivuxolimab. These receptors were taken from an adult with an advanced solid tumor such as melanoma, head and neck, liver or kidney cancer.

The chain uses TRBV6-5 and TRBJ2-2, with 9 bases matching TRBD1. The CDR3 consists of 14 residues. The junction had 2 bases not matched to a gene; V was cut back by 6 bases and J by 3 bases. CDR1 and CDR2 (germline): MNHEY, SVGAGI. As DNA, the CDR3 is TGTGCCAGCAGGGGACAGGGCGACACCGGGGAGCTGTTTTTT. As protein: CASRGQGDTGELFF.

The CDR3 nucleotides are TGTGCCAGCAGCGGGCAACAGGTTGCCTACGAGCAGTACTTC. Protein product: CASSGQQVAYEQYF. The rearrangement joins TRBV11-1 to TRBJ2-7; D may be TRBD1 (5 bases). V shed 5 bases and J shed 2 bases, with 13 bases lying between them. CDR1 is SGHAT and CDR2 is FQDESV in the germline V gene (reference sequence). The CDR3 covers 14 residues.

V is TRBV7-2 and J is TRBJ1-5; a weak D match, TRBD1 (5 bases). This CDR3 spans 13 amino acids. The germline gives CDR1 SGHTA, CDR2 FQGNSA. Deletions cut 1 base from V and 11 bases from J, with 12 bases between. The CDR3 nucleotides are TGTGCCAGCAGCTTAGGGGACGGACGGACCCAGCATTTT. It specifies CASSLGDGRTQHF.

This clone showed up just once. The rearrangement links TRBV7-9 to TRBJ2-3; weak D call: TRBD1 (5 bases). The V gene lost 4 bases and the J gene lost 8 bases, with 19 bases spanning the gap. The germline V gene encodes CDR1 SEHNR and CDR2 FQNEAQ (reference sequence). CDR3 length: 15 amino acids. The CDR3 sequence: CASSWTLEGAGTQYF. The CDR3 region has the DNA TGTGCCAGCAGCTGGACGTTGGAAGGGGCAGGTACGCAGTATTTT.

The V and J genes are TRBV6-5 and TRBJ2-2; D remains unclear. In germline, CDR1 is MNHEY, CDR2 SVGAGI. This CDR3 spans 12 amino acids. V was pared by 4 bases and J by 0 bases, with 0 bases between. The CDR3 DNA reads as TGTGCCAGCAGTTCGAACACCGGGGAGCTGTTTTTT. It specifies CASSSNTGELFF.

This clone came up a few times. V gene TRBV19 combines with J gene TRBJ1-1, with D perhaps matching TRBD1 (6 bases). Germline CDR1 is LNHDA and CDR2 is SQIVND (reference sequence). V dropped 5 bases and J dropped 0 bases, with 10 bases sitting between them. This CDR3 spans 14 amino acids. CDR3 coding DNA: TGTGCCAGTAGTGAAACAGGGCTGAACACTGAAGCTTTCTTT. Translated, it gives CASSETGLNTEAFF.

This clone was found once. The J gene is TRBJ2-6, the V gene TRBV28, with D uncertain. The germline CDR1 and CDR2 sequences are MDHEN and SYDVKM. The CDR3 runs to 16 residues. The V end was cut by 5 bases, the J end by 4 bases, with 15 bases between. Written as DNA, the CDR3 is TGTGCCAGCAGTCCCGCCCAACAATCCGGGGCCAACGTCCTGACTTTC. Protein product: CASSPAQQSGANVLTF.

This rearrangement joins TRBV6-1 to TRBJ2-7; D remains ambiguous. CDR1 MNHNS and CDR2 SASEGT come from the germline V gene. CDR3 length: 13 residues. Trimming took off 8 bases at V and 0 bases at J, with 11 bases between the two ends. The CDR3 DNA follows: TGTGCCAGCCGCGACACCAGCTCCTACGAGCAGTACTTC. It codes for CASRDTSSYEQYF.

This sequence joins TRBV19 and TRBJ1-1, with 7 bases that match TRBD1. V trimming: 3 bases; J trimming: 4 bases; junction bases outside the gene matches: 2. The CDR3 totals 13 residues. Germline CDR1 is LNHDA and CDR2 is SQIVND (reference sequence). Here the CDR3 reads CASSMAGGTEAFF. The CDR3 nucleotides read TGTGCCAGTAGTATGGCAGGGGGCACTGAAGCTTTCTTT.

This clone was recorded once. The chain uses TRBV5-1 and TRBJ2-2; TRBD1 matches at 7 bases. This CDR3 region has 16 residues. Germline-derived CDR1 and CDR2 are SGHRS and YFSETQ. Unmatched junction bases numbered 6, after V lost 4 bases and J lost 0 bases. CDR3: CASSLRDSTNTGELFF. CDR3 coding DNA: TGCGCCAGCAGCCTGAGGGACAGCACGAACACCGGGGAGCTGTTTTTT.

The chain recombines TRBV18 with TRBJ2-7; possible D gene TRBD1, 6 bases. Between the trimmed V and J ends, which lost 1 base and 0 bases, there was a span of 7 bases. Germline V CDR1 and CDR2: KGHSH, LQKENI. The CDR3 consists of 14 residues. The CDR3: CASSPQQGSYEQYF. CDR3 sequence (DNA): TGTGCCAGCTCACCACAACAGGGCTCCTACGAGCAGTACTTC.

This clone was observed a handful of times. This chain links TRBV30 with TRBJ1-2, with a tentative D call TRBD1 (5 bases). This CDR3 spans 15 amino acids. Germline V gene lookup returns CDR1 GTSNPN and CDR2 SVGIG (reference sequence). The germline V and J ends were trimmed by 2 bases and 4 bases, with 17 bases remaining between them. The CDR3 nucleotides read TGTGCCTGGAGTTACAGTACGAGGGGCTTCTATGGCTACACCTTC. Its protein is CAWSYSTRGFYGYTF.

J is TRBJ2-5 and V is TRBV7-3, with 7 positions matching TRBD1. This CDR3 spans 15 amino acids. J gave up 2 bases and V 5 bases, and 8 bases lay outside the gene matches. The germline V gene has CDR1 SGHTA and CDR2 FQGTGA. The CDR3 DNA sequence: TGTGCCAGCAGCATATCCCCGGGACAGCAAGAGACCCAGTACTTC. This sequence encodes CASSISPGQQETQYF.

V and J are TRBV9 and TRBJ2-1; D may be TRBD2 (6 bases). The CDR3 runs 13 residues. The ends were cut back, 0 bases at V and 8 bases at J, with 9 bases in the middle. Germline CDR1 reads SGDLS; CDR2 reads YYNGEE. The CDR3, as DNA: TGTGCCAGCAGCGTAGATGGGGGGTATGAGCAGTTCTTC. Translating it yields CASSVDGGYEQFF.

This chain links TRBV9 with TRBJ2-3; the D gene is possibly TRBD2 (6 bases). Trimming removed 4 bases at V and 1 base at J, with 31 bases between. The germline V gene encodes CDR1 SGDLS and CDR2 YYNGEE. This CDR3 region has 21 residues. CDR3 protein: CASSPSPRRVGLLIGTDTQYF. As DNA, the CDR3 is TGTGCCAGCAGCCCCAGTCCTCGGAGGGTCGGTCTGCTAATTGGCACAGATACGCAGTATTTT.

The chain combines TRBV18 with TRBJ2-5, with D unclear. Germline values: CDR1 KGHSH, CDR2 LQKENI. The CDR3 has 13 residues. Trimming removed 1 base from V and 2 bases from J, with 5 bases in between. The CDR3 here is CASSPRQQETQYF. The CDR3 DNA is TGTGCCAGCTCACCACGACAACAAGAGACCCAGTACTTC.

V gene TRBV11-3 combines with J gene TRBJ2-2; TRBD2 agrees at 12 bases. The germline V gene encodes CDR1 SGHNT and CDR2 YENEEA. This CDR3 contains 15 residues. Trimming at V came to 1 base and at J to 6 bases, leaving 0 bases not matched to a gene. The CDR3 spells CASSLGLAGAGELFF. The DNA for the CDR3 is TGTGCCAGCAGCTTAGGACTAGCGGGAGCCGGGGAGCTGTTTTTT.